Below, 25 T cell receptor beta chains from the same sample are listed, as sequenced in a study of T cells in women clearing cervical HPV infection. Some clones are missing from TCRdb's copy, which holds only in-frame ones; the method was immunoSEQ multiplex PCR. The sample table sets out approximately 18,000 clones. Sequenced material: blood buffy coat. Receptors originate from a woman aged 18 to 75 with a cervical HPV16 infection that either progressed to CIN3+ or cleared (not recorded which).

As for this clone: The read ends 3 residues before the CDR3 terminus; that terminus is restored from the germline J gene. The sample carries other DNA sequences with the same CDR3. The chain uses TRBV6-2 or TRBV6-3 and TRBJ2-7; 8 bases match TRBD1. Germline trimming cut 0 bases from V and 3 bases from J; bases unmatched to any gene: 4. The germline gives CDR1 MNHEY, CDR2 SVGEGT. The CDR3 runs to 15 residues. The CDR3 spells CASSYSAGGGYEQYF. CDR3 bases read: TGTGCCAGCAGTTACTCTGCAGGGGGCGGCTACGAG.

The CDR3 bases that were read are TGTGCCAGCTCACCGTATAGCAATCAGCCC. This gives the protein CASSPYSNQP. The entire CDR3 is CASSPYSNQPQHF. This rearrangement joins TRBV18 to TRBJ1-5; no clear D. The CDR3 goes on 3 residues after the read ends, and that part is filled in from the germline J gene. Trimming removed 3 bases at V and 0 bases at J, with 3 bases between. The germline V gene has CDR1 KGHSH and CDR2 LQKENI. CDR3 length: 13 amino acids.

To note about this clone: Sequencing ends 3 residues short of the CDR3 end; the germline J gene provides the rest. The chain employs TRBV7-6 and TRBJ2-7, with D perhaps matching TRBD2 (5 bases). This CDR3 is built from 15 residues. CDR1 and CDR2 from the germline V gene are SGHVS and FNYEAQ. Between the trimmed V and J ends, which lost 5 bases and 4 bases, there was a span of 18 bases. The sequenced CDR3 bases are TGTGCCAGCAGCCCCGGCGAGGACTGGGGTTACGAG. Residues: CASSPGEDWGYE. The whole CDR3 region reads CASSPGEDWGYEQYF.

Turning to this clone: The read gets to within 3 residues of the CDR3 end, and the germline J gene fills in the rest. The chain is built from TRBV23-1 and TRBJ1-6; D may be TRBD1 (6 bases). TRBV23-1 is reported as an ORF; its role is uncertain. The CDR3 consists of 17 residues. Trimming took off 2 bases at V and 1 base at J, with 12 bases between the two ends. CDR3 DNA (partial): TGCGCCAGCAGTCAAAGGGGGGGGCCATCCTATAATTCACCC. Protein: CASSQRGGPSYNSP. The whole CDR3 protein reads CASSQRGGPSYNSPLHF.

A remark on this clone: The CDR3 end lies 3 residues beyond the end of the read and is filled in from the germline J gene. The rearrangement links TRBV5-1 to TRBJ1-5, with D unresolved. V lost 0 bases, J lost 1 base, and 8 bases lay in between. The CDR3 consists of 15 residues. The V gene's germline CDR1 is SGHRS and CDR2 YFSETQ. The CDR3 sequence: CASSLDSTSNQPQHF. The CDR3 DNA, read in part, is TGCGCCAGCAGCTTGGACAGTACGAGCAATCAGCCC.

Concerning this clone: The read halts 3 residues ahead of the CDR3 end, with the missing end drawn from the germline J gene. V is TRBV6-2 or TRBV6-3 and J is TRBJ1-1, with D perhaps matching TRBD1 (5 bases). Trimming stripped 1 base from V and 4 bases from J, with 10 bases between. Germline V gene data show CDR1 as MNHEY and CDR2 as SVGEGT. This CDR3 contains 14 residues. Partial CDR3 DNA: TGTGCCAGCAGTTACTGGGGGGAGAGCACTGAA. Its protein product is CASSYWGESTE. The whole CDR3 protein is CASSYWGESTEAFF.

Concerning this clone itself: The observed sequence ends 3 residues before the CDR3 terminus, with the missing tail filled in from the germline J gene. The V call is TRBV12-3 or TRBV12-4, the J call TRBJ2-3; 8 bases map to TRBD2. The V segment lost 4 bases and the J segment 5 bases; nucleotides outside the gene matches: 8. The CDR3 is 15 residues long. The CDR3 loop reads CASSWNGGAGDTQYF. The part of the CDR3 DNA that was read is TGTGCCAGCAGTTGGAACGGGGGGGCGGGAGATACG.

In regard to this clone: The read gets to within 3 residues of the CDR3 end, and the germline J gene fills in the rest. The gene calls are TRBV7-2 and TRBJ1-5; D is possibly TRBD1 (6 bases). CDR3 size: 15 residues. In germline, CDR1 is SGHTA, CDR2 FQGNSA. V was clipped by 0 bases and J by 7 bases, with 13 bases between them. The CDR3 sequence: CASSLAQGMGQPQHF. The DNA read from the CDR3 is TGTGCCAGCAGCTTAGCCCAGGGGATGGGCCAGCCC.

A remark on this clone: The read ends 3 residues early relative to the CDR3; the germline J gene fills the gap. The V call is TRBV12-5, the J call TRBJ1-1, with 7 bases aligning to TRBD1. Germline-derived CDR1 and CDR2 are LGHNT and FRNRAP. With 5 bases clipped from V and 4 bases from J, the junction kept 13 bases outside the gene matches. The CDR3 has 16 amino acids. The CDR3 bases that were read are TGTGCTAGTGGTATAGCAACGAACAGGGGAGGCACTGAA. It translates to CASGIATNRGGTE. The entire CDR3 protein is CASGIATNRGGTEAFF. The entire variable domain, with the rest obtained from reference TRBV12-5 and TRBJ1-1, is as follows: DARVTQTPRHKVTEMGQEVTMRCQPILGHNTVFWYRQTMMQGLELLAYFRNRAPLDDSGMPKDRFSAEMPDATLATLKIQPSEPRDSAVYFCASGIATNRGGTEAFFGQGTRLTVV.

A word on this clone: The read stops 3 residues short of the end of the CDR3; the missing end is completed from the germline J gene. This chain uses TRBV7-9 with TRBJ2-1, with D possibly matching TRBD1 (5 bases). Trimming cost V 5 bases and J 0 bases, with 11 bases left between them. This CDR3 contains 15 residues. Germline V gene data show CDR1 as SEHNR and CDR2 as FQNEAQ (reference sequence). CDR3 DNA (partial): TGTGCCAGCAGCCATAGACAGAGCTCCTACAATGAG. Its translation is CASSHRQSSYNE. The complete CDR3 reads CASSHRQSSYNEQFF. The full variable domain, in which reference TRBV7-9 and TRBJ2-1 provide the parts outside the CDR3, is DTGVSQNPRHKITKRGQNVTFRCDPISEHNRLYWYRQTLGQGPEFLTYFQNEAQLEKSRLLSDRFSAERPKGSFSTLEIQRTEQGDSAMYLCASSHRQSSYNEQFFGPGTRLTVL.

This clone is identified as medium-sized from frequency. The read ends 3 residues early relative to the CDR3; the germline J gene fills the gap. The chain recombines TRBV10-3 with TRBJ2-7; the match to TRBD1 covers 8 bases. Losses at the gene ends were 6 bases for V and 1 base for J; bases not matched to a gene: 5. CDR1 is ENHRY and CDR2 is SYGVKD in the germline V gene. The length of the CDR3 is 14 residues. The CDR3 reads CAISETGVSYEQYF. CDR3 bases read: TGTGCCATCAGCGAGACAGGGGTTTCCTACGAG.

On this clone: Coverage ceases 3 residues before the CDR3 finishes, and the germline J gene fills in the end. The chain carries TRBV7-9 and TRBJ1-3, with 10 bases lining up with TRBD1. CDR1 and CDR2 from the germline V gene are SEHNR and FQNEAQ (reference sequence). V gave up 5 bases and J gave up 2 bases; unmatched junction bases: 3. The CDR3 is 15 amino acids. The CDR3 protein is CASSRQGAAGNTIYF. The sequenced part of the CDR3 DNA is TGTGCCAGCAGCCGACAGGGGGCAGCTGGAAACACC. Based on the CDR3 plus reference TRBV7-9 and TRBJ1-3, the full variable domain is DTGVSQNPRHKITKRGQNVTFRCDPISEHNRLYWYRQTLGQGPEFLTYFQNEAQLEKSRLLSDRFSAERPKGSFSTLEIQRTEQGDSAMYLCASSRQGAAGNTIYFGEGSWLTVV.

CDR3 sequence: CASIPDRGRIETQYF. CDR3 bases read: TGTGCCAGCATTCCCGACAGGGGGCGCATAGAGACC. The chain carries TRBV2 and TRBJ2-5; 10 positions agree with TRBD1. The CDR3 end is not reached by the read, which stops 3 residues before it; the germline J gene fills it in. With V trimmed by 7 bases and J by 4 bases, 9 bases remained unmatched. From germline, CDR1 is SNHLY and CDR2 FYNNEI. The CDR3 extends over 15 amino acids.

In regard to this clone: The sequenced fragment ends 3 residues before the CDR3 boundary, so the rest is inferred from the germline J gene. V is TRBV20-1 and J is TRBJ1-2, with D tentatively TRBD1 (5 bases). CDR1 and CDR2 (germline): DFQATT, SNEGSKA (reference sequence). V lost 7 bases and J 6 bases, leaving 12 bases between the germline ends. This CDR3 region has 11 residues. Partial CDR3 DNA: TGCAGTGGGGGCAGGGCCAATGGC. Translated, it gives CSGGRANG. The whole CDR3 sequence is CSGGRANGYTF.

In the case of this clone: The read comes to an end 3 residues before the CDR3 does, leaving the germline J gene to fill in the end. The chain is built from TRBV29-1 and TRBJ1-2, with 9 bases identical to TRBD1. The ends lost 6 bases at V and 1 base at J; junction bases unmatched: 12. The length of the CDR3 is 16 residues. CDR1 is SQVTM and CDR2 is ANQGSEA in the germline V gene. The CDR3 loop reads CSVNPGQGRFNYGYTF. CDR3 DNA, as far as it was read: TGCAGCGTGAACCCGGGACAGGGAAGATTTAACTATGGC.

With respect to this clone: The DNA ends 3 residues before the CDR3 does, and the rest of the CDR3 is filled in from the germline J gene. The V and J genes are TRBV7-6 and TRBJ1-3; 8 bases line up with TRBD1. The CDR3 covers 15 residues. Trimming took 5 bases from V and 4 from J; bases not matched to a gene: 7. Per the germline V gene, CDR1 is SGHVS and CDR2 is FNYEAQ. Incomplete CDR3 DNA: TGTGCCAGCAGCCTATCAGGGGGCGAAGGAAACACC. Translated: CASSLSGGEGNT. Given in full, the CDR3 is CASSLSGGEGNTIYF. The full variable domain, completed using reference TRBV7-6 and TRBJ1-3, is GAGVSQSPRYKVTKRGQDVALRCDPISGHVSLYWYRQALGQGPEFLTYFNYEAQQDKSGLPNDRFSAERPEGSISTLTIQRTEQRDSAMYRCASSLSGGEGNTIYFGEGSWLTVV.

A word on this clone: Read data end 3 residues before the CDR3 end; the end is taken from the germline J gene. V gene TRBV6-4 combines with J gene TRBJ2-3; 7 bases map to TRBD2. J gave up 0 bases and V 6 bases, and 3 bases lay outside the gene matches. Germline CDR1 and CDR2: MRHNA and SNTAGT. The CDR3 length is 14 residues. CDR3: CASSWGGSTDTQYF. CDR3 DNA (partial): TGTGCCAGCAGCTGGGGGGGAAGCACAGATACG.

Worth noting for this clone: The read stops 3 residues short of the end of the CDR3; the missing end is completed from the germline J gene. The V and J genes are TRBV7-8 and TRBJ1-5; maybe TRBD1 (5 bases). V shed 4 bases and J shed 3 bases, with 13 bases lying between them. This CDR3 is 15 amino acids long. CDR1 and CDR2 (germline): SGHVS, FQNEAQ. The CDR3 spells CASSWSRQSNQPQHF. The covered CDR3 bases are TGTGCCAGCAGCTGGAGTCGACAGTCCAATCAGCCC.

A note on this clone: The sequence runs out 3 residues before the end of the CDR3; the remainder is reconstructed from the germline J gene. The V gene is TRBV6-2 or TRBV6-3, the J gene TRBJ2-1; 9 nucleotides line up with TRBD2. Germline-derived CDR1 and CDR2 are MNHEY and SVGEGT. Trimming removed 6 bases from V and 6 bases from J; junction bases left unmatched: 12. This CDR3 spans 16 amino acids. CDR3 bases read: TGTGCCAGCAGCACCTGGGTTGCGGGGGGGTCCAATGAG. Its protein product is CASSTWVAGGSNE. Given in full, the CDR3 is CASSTWVAGGSNEQFF.

As for this clone: The read stops 3 residues short of the end of the CDR3; the missing end is completed from the germline J gene. The chain combines TRBV5-1 with TRBJ2-5; 9 bases fit TRBD1. CDR3 length: 16 amino acids. The V segment lost 4 bases and the J segment 5 bases; nucleotides outside the gene matches: 12. Germline V gene data show CDR1 as SGHRS and CDR2 as YFSETQ. CDR3 sequence: CASSVGPGQGLETQYF. Incomplete CDR3 DNA: TGCGCCAGCAGCGTGGGCCCGGGACAGGGATTGGAGACC.

A note on this clone: The CDR3 end is not reached by the read, which stops 3 residues before it; the germline J gene fills it in. The chain recombines TRBV5-1 with TRBJ2-5, with 8 bases identical to TRBD2. V dropped 4 bases and J dropped 6; count of bases not matched to a gene: 5. Germline CDR1 reads SGHRS; CDR2 reads YFSETQ. The CDR3 covers 13 residues. The chain's CDR3 is CASSRGGRQTQYF. The part of the CDR3 DNA that was read is TGCGCCAGCAGCCGCGGGGGGCGGCAGACC.

Points on this clone: The CDR3 end falls 3 residues outside the read, so it is completed with the germline J gene. V usage is TRBV30 and J usage is TRBJ1-2; a weak D match, TRBD1 (6 bases). This CDR3 comprises 13 residues. The germline V gene encodes CDR1 GTSNPN and CDR2 SVGIG (reference sequence). V was clipped by 0 bases and J by 4 bases, with 9 bases between them. The DNA read from the CDR3 is TGTGCCTGGAGTGTGTACAGGGCCTATGGC. Encoded protein: CAWSVYRAYG. The entire CDR3 protein reads CAWSVYRAYGYTF.

Worth noting for this clone: The read ends 3 residues shy of where the CDR3 ends; the end is completed using the germline J gene. The chain employs TRBV27 and TRBJ2-1; 7 nucleotides agree with TRBD1. This CDR3 has 15 amino acids. V gave up 5 bases and J gave up 7 bases; unmatched junction bases: 11. Germline loops: CDR1 MNHEY, CDR2 SMNVEV (reference sequence). CDR3 sequence reads: CASSRLVDRLNEQFF. The sequenced part of the CDR3 DNA is TGTGCCAGCAGTCGCCTAGTGGACAGGTTGAATGAG.

A note on this clone: The read ends 3 residues before the CDR3 terminus; that terminus is restored from the germline J gene. The chain links TRBV20-1 to TRBJ2-7, with 7 nucleotides matching TRBD1. This CDR3 contains 14 residues. V dropped 3 bases and J dropped 2; count of bases not matched to a gene: 7. Germline V gives CDR1 DFQATT, CDR2 SNEGSKA (reference sequence). CDR3 DNA, as far as it was read: TGCAGTGCTAGGTACCGGGACAGAGCCTACGAG. Translation: CSARYRDRAYE. The entire CDR3 reads CSARYRDRAYEQYF.

As regards this clone: The read is 3 residues too short to cover the CDR3 end, so that end is filled in from the germline J gene. The chain uses TRBV5-4 and TRBJ1-2; TRBD1 agrees at 7 bases. Looked up from germline, CDR1 is SGHNT and CDR2 is YYREEE (reference sequence). Trimming removed 5 bases from V and 2 bases from J; junction bases left unmatched: 6. This CDR3 region has 14 residues. CDR3 residues: CASRPDRANYGYTF. CDR3 bases read: TGTGCCAGCAGACCAGACAGGGCCAACTATGGC.